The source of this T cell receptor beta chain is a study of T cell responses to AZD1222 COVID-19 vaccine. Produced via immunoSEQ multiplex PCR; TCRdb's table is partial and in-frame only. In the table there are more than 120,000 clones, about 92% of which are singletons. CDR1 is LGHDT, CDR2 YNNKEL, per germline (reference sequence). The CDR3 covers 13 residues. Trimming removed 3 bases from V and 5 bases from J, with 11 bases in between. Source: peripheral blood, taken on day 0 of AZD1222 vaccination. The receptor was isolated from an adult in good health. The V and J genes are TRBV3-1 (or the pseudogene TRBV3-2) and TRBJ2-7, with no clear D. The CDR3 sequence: CASSHPQRDEQYF. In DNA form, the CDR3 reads TGTGCCAGCAGCCATCCACAGCGCGACGAGCAGTACTTC.